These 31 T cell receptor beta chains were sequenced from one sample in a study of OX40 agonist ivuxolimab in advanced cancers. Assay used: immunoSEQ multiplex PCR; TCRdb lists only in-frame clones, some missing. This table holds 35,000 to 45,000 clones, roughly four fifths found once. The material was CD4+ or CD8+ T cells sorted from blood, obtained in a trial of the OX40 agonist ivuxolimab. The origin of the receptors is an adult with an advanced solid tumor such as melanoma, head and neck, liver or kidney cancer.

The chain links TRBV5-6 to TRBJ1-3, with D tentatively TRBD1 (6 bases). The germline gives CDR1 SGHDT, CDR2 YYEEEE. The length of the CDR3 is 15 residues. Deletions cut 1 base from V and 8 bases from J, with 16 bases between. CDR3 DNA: TGTGCCAGCAGCTTGCTGGGCAGGGGAGTTGACACCATATATTTT. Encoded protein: CASSLLGRGVDTIYF.

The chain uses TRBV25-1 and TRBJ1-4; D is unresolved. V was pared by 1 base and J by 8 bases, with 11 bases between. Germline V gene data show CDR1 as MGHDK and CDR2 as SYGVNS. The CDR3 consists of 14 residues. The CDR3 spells CASSEFGVSEKLFF. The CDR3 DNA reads TGTGCCAGCAGTGAATTCGGGGTTAGCGAAAAACTGTTTTTT.

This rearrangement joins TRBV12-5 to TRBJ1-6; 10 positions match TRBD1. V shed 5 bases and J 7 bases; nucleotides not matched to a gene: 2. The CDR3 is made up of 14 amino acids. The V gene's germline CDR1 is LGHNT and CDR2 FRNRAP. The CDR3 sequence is CASGATGGNSPLHF. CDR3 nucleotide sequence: TGTGCTAGTGGTGCGACAGGGGGCAATTCACCCCTCCACTTT.

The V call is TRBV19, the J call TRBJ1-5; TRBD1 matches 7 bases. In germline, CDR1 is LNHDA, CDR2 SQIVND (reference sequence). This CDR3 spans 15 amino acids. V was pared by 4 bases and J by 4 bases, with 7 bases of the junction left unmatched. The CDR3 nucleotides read TGTGCCAGTAGTACCACCCCGACAGGGAATCAGCCCCAGCATTTT. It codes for CASSTTPTGNQPQHF.

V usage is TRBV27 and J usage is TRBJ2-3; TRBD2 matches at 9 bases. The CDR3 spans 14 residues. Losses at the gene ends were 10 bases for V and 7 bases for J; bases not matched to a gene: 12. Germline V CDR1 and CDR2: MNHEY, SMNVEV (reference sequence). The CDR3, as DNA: TGTGCCACCTACTCGGCGGGAGGGTCCTATACGCAGTATTTT. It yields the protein CATYSAGGSYTQYF.

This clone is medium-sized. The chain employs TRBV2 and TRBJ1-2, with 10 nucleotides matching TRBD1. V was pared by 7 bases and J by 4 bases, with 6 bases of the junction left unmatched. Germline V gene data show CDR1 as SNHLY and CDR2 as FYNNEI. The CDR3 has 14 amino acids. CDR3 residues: CASTDRGRFYGYTF. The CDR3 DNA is TGTGCCAGCACCGACAGGGGGCGCTTCTATGGCTACACCTTC.

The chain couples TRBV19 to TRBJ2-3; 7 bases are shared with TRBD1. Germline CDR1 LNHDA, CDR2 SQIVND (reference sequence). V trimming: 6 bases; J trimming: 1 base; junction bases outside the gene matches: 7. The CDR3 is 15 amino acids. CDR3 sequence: CASSGTGVRTDTQYF. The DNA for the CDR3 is TGTGCCAGTAGCGGAACAGGGGTGCGCACAGATACGCAGTATTTT.

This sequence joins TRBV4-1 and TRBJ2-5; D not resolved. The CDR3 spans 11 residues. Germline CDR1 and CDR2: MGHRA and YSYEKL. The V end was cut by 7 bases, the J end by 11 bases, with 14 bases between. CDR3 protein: CASNRSGEQYF. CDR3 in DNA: TGCGCCAGCAACAGATCTGGAGAGCAGTACTTC.

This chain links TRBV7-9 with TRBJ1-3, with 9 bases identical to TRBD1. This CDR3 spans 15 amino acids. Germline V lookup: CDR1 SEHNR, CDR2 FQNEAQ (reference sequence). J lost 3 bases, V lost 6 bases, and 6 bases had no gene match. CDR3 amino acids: CASRQPGQGGNTIYF. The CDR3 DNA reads TGTGCCAGCAGACAACCGGGACAGGGTGGAAACACCATATATTTT.

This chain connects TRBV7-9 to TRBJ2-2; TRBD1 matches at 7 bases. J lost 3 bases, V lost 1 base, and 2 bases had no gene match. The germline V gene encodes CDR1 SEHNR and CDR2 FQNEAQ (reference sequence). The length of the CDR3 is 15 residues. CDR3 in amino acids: CASSLGQGDTGELFF. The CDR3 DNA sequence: TGTGCCAGCAGCTTAGGACAGGGTGACACCGGGGAGCTGTTTTTT.

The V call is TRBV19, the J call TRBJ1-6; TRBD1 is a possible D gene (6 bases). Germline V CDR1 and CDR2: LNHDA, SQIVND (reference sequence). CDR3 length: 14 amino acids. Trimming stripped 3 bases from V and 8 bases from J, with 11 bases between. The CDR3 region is CASSIWAGDSPLHF. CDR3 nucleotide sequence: TGTGCCAGTAGTATCTGGGCAGGGGATTCACCCCTCCACTTT.

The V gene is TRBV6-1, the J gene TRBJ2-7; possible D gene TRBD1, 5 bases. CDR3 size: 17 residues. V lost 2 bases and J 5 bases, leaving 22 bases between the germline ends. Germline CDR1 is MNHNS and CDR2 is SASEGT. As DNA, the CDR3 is TGTGCCAGCAGTGAAAGAAGGGGCGGCCTGCACCTGGACGAGCAGTACTTC. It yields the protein CASSERRGGLHLDEQYF.

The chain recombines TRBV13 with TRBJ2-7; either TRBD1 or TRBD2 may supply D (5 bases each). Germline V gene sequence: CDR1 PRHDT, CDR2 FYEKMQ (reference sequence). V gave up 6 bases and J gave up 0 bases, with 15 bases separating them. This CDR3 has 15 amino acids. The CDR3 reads CASRSVGAGSYEQYF. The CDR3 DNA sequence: TGTGCCAGCAGATCCGTCGGGGCAGGCTCCTACGAGCAGTACTTC.

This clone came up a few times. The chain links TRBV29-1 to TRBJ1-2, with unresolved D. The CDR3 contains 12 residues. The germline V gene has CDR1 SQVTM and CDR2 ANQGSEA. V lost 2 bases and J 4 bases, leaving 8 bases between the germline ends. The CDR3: CSVETDVYGYTF. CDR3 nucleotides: TGCAGCGTTGAAACAGATGTCTATGGCTACACCTTC. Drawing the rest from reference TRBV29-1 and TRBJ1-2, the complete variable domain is SAVISQKPSRDICQRGTSLTIQCQVDSQVTMMFWYRQQPGQSLTLIATANQGSEATYESGFVIDKFPISRPNLTFSTLTVSNMSPEDSSIYLCSVETDVYGYTFGSGTRLTVV.

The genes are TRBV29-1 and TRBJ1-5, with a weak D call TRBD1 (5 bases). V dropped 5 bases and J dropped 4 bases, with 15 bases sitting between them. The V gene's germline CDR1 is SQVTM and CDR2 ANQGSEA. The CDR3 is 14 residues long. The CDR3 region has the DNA TGCAGCGTTCGACCGGGACCCGGGAATCAGCCCCAGCATTTT. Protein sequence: CSVRPGPGNQPQHF.

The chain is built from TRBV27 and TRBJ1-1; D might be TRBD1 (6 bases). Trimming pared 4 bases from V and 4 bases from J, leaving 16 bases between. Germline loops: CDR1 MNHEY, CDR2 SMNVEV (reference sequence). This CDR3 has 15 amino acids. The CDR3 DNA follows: TGTGCCAGCAGTTCCCTTTCAGGGGTGGGCACTGAAGCTTTCTTT. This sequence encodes CASSSLSGVGTEAFF.

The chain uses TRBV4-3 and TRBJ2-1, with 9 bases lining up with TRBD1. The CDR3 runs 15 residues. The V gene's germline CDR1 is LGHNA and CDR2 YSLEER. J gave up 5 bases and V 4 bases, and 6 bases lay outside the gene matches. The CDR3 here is CASSLGQGIDNEQFF. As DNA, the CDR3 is TGCGCCAGCAGCCTAGGACAGGGGATTGACAATGAGCAGTTCTTC.

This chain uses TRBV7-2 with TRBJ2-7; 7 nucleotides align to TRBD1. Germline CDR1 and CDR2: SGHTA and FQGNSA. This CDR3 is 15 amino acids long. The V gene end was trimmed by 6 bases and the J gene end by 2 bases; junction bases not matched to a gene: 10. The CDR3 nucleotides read TGTGCCAGCAGTCCCTCCGGGGACAGACCCTACGAGCAGTACTTC. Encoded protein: CASSPSGDRPYEQYF. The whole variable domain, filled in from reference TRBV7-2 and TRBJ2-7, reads GAGVSQSPSNKVTEKGKDVELRCDPISGHTALYWYRQSLGQGLEFLIYFQGNSAPDKSGLPSDRFSAERTGGSVSTLTIQRTQQEDSAVYLCASSPSGDRPYEQYFGPGTRLTVT.

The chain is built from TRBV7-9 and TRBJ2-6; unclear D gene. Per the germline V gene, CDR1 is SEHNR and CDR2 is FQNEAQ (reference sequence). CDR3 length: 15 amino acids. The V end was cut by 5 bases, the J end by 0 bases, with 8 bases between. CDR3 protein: CASSPVTSGANVLTF. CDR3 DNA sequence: TGTGCCAGCAGCCCTGTTACCTCTGGGGCCAACGTCCTGACTTTC.

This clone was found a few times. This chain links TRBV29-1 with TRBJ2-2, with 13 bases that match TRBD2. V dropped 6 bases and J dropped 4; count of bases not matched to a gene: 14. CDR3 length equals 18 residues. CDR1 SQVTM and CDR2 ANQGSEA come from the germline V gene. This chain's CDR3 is CSVKLAGGLGGSTGELFF. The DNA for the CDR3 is TGCAGCGTGAAACTAGCGGGGGGGCTTGGAGGGAGCACCGGGGAGCTGTTTTTT.

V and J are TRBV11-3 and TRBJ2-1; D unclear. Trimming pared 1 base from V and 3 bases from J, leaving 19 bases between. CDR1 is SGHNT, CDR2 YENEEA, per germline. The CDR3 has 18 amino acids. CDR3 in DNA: TGTGCCAGCAGCTTAGGCGTTCCACGGGCCGGTTACTACAATGAGCAGTTCTTC. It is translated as CASSLGVPRAGYYNEQFF.

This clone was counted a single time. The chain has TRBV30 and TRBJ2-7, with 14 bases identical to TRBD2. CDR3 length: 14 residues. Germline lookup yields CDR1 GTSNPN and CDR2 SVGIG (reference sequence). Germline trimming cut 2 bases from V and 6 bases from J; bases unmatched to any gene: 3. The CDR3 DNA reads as TGTGCCTGGAGTCGTGGGACTAGCGGGAGCGAGCAGTACTTC. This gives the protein CAWSRGTSGSEQYF.

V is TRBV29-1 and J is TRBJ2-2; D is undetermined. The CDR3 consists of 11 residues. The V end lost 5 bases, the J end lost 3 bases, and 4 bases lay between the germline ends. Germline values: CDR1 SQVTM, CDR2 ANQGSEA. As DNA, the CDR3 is TGCAGCGTTACCGACACCGGGGAGCTGTTTTTT. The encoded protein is CSVTDTGELFF.

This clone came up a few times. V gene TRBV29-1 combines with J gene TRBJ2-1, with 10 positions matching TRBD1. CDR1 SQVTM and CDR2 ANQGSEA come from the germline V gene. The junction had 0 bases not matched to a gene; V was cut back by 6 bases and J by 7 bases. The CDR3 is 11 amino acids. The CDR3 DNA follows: TGCAGCGTGGGACAGGGGAATGAGCAGTTCTTC. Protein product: CSVGQGNEQFF.

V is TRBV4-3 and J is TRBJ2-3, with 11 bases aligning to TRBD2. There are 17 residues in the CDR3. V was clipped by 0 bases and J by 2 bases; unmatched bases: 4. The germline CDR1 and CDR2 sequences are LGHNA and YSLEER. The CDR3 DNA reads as TGCGCCAGCAGCCAAGAGATAGCGGGAGGGATCACAGATACGCAGTATTTT. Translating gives CASSQEIAGGITDTQYF.

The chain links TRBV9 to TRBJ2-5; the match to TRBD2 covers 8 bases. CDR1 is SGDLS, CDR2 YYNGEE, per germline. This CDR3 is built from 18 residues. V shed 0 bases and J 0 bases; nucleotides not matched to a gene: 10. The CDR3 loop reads CASSVAPSGSGYQETQYF. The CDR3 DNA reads TGTGCCAGCAGCGTAGCTCCAAGCGGGAGCGGGTACCAAGAGACCCAGTACTTC.

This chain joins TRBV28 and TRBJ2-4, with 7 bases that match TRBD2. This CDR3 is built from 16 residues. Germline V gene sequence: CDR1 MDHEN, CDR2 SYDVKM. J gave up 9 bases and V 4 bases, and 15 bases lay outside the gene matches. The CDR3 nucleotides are TGTGCCAGCAGTTACGCGGGGGAAGGAATGATGGGCATTCAGTACTTC. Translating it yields CASSYAGEGMMGIQYF.

The CDR3 DNA reads as TGTGCCAGCAGCTTGGGGGACAGGAACACTGAAGCTTTCTTT. It specifies CASSLGDRNTEAFF. The genes are TRBV5-4 and TRBJ1-1; 7 bases fit TRBD1. V dropped 0 bases and J dropped 1; count of bases not matched to a gene: 0. This CDR3 has 14 amino acids. CDR1 and CDR2 from the germline V gene are SGHNT and YYREEE (reference sequence).

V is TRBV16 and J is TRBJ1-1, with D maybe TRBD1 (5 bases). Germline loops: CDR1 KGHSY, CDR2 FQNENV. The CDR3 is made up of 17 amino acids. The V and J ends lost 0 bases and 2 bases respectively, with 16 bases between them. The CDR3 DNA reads TGTGCCAGCAGCCAATCGGCCCGGCAGACAGATAACACTGAAGCTTTCTTT. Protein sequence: CASSQSARQTDNTEAFF.

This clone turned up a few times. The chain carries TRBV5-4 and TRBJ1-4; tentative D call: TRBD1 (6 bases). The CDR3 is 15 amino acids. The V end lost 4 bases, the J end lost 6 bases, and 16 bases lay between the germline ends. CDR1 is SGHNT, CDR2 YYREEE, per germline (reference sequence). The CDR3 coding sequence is TGTGCCAGCAGCCAAGTGGGAGAGGGGGATGAAAAACTGTTTTTT. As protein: CASSQVGEGDEKLFF.

The CDR3 here is CASSITSGLFYNEQFF. CDR3 nucleotide sequence: TGTGCCAGCAGTATCACTAGCGGACTCTTTTACAATGAGCAGTTCTTC. The V gene is TRBV27, the J gene TRBJ2-1, with 8 bases matching TRBD2. V was pared by 5 bases and J by 4 bases, with 10 bases of the junction left unmatched. The CDR3 is made up of 16 amino acids. Looked up from germline, CDR1 is MNHEY and CDR2 is SMNVEV (reference sequence).